In this sample, the clone carrying this TCR beta chain turned up a few times. Its antigen is still unknown. This CDR3 is 11 amino acids long. Trimming pared 6 bases from V and 5 bases from J, leaving 10 bases between. Germline V lookup: CDR1 DFQATT, CDR2 SNEGSKA (reference sequence). The sample comes from a study of CD8 T cells in ankylosing spondylitis. Study results and caveats: The authors reported significant enrichment of disease-linked clones in matched ankylosing spondylitis synovial fluid. In ankylosing spondylitis blood, a motif of 7 to 9 highly homologous TCR beta variants appeared characteristic.

Preparation of TCR beta libraries was done by quantitative 5'-RACE with molecular barcodes. From the 5' RACE reads, TCRdb called clonotypes with MiXCR, one entry per CDR3 protein. Among under 300,000 distinct CDR3 sequences listed, about a sixth were seen once. The rearrangement joins TRBV20-1 to TRBJ2-5; D remains ambiguous. Input material: blood, either unsorted or a sorted T cell fraction (not recorded which). The receptor was isolated from a male donor with ankylosing spondylitis or in good health (not recorded which). The CDR3: CSAPGAETQYF. The CDR3 nucleotides read TGCAGTGCCCCTGGCGCGGAGACCCAGTACTTC.